This T cell receptor (beta chain) is drawn from a study of T cells in localized non-small cell lung cancer. This table comes from immunoSEQ multiplex PCR, and its TCRdb copy is limited to in-frame clones, with some not included. The data hold fewer than 60,000 clones, with about 83% observed a single time. Study outcomes and limitations: A single tumor region was sequenced, leaving heterogeneity possible.

Regarding this clone: Its antigen is undetermined.

Here the sequenced sample was peripheral blood, taken before any cancer treatment. This clonotype was sampled from a female donor older than 55 with stage II squamous cell lung carcinoma.

The CDR3 coding sequence is TGTGCCAGCGGGGGGGGCTACGAGCAGTACTTC. It translates to CASGGGYEQYF. This sequence joins TRBV6-6 and TRBJ2-7; 7 bases map to TRBD2. After removal of 8 bases from V and 3 bases from J, the junction contained 1 base not matched to a gene. The CDR3 has 11 residues. The germline V gene has CDR1 MNHNY and CDR2 SVGAGI (reference sequence).